The 21 T cell receptor beta chains below come from one sample, sequenced in a study of CD8+ T cells in alopecia areata. Extraction of RNA preceded its reverse transcription into cDNA, which served as the sequencing template. Some clones are missing from TCRdb's copy, which holds only in-frame ones; the method was immunoSEQ multiplex PCR. The sample has 100,000 to 150,000 clones, roughly 50% seen once. Sequencing was done on a sample of NKG2D-low CD8+ T cells sorted from blood. All receptors come from a human donor with alopecia areata.

The CDR3 region has the DNA TGCGCCAGCAGCCAGGGGCAAGGAGGGCACAATGAGCAGTTCTTC. Protein: CASSQGQGGHNEQFF. The gene calls are TRBV4-1 and TRBJ2-1; TRBD2 is a possible D gene (6 bases). The germline CDR1 and CDR2 sequences are MGHRA and YSYEKL. This CDR3 comprises 15 residues. Trimming removed 3 bases at V and 5 bases at J, with 14 bases between.

This chain connects TRBV14 to TRBJ2-7, with D unclear. Germline lookup yields CDR1 SGHDN and CDR2 FVKESK. The CDR3 covers 13 residues. V lost 4 bases and J 6 bases, leaving 13 bases between the germline ends. CDR3 sequence (DNA): TGTGCCAGCAGCCGGGGTCAGCCCTCCGAGCAGTACTTC. It yields the protein CASSRGQPSEQYF.

This clone occurred a few times. Within the sample, other DNA sequences also encode this same CDR3. The V gene is TRBV29-1, the J gene TRBJ2-3, with D hard to call. The germline gives CDR1 SQVTM, CDR2 ANQGSEA. This CDR3 has 10 amino acids. Trimming took 3 bases from V and 4 from J, leaving 2 bases between them. CDR3 in amino acids: CSVEADTQYF. The CDR3 DNA sequence: TGCAGCGTTGAGGCAGATACGCAGTATTTT.

The genes are TRBV25-1 and TRBJ2-5; 9 positions match TRBD2. This CDR3 has 15 residues. The ends lost 1 base at V and 3 bases at J; junction bases unmatched: 3. Looked up from germline, CDR1 is MGHDK and CDR2 is SYGVNS. CDR3 region: CASSESRLAEETQYF. CDR3 nucleotide sequence: TGTGCCAGCAGTGAATCCCGACTAGCGGAAGAGACCCAGTACTTC.

This clone has more than one count but fewer than ten. This rearrangement joins TRBV2 to TRBJ2-2, with D possibly being TRBD2 (5 bases). This CDR3 spans 13 amino acids. Germline CDR1 SNHLY, CDR2 FYNNEI. V was cut by 7 bases and J by 8 bases, with 14 bases left in between. The CDR3 spells CASMDGRTGELFF. The DNA of the CDR3 is TGTGCCAGCATGGACGGCCGGACTGGGGAGCTGTTTTTT.

The chain recombines TRBV2 with TRBJ2-3; TRBD1 matches at 7 bases. The CDR3 contains 15 residues. Germline V gene data show CDR1 as SNHLY and CDR2 as FYNNEI. Germline trimming cut 10 bases from V and 0 bases from J; bases unmatched to any gene: 10. CDR3 in amino acids: CANTPRDSSTDTQYF. The CDR3 DNA sequence: TGTGCCAATACACCCCGGGACAGTAGCACAGATACGCAGTATTTT.

This clone was observed a few times. The V and J genes are TRBV5-1 and TRBJ2-1, with 7 bases aligning to TRBD2. This CDR3 is 15 amino acids long. The germline V gene has CDR1 SGHRS and CDR2 YFSETQ. Trimming cost V 1 base and J 9 bases; bases outside gene matches: 10. CDR3 nucleotides: TGCGCCAGCAGCTTGTCCATTGCGGGAGAGGGTGAGCAGTTCTTC. Its protein product is CASSLSIAGEGEQFF.

This sequence joins TRBV20-1 and TRBJ1-2; no clear D. This CDR3 contains 11 residues. CDR1 and CDR2 from the germline V gene are DFQATT and SNEGSKA (reference sequence). Trimming pared 8 bases from V and 4 bases from J, leaving 11 bases between. CDR3 DNA: TGCAGTCCGGACGATATCTATGGCTACACCTTC. Translation: CSPDDIYGYTF.

The chain employs TRBV2 and TRBJ2-7; TRBD1 matches 7 bases. The CDR3 loop spans 16 amino acids. V trimming: 6 bases; J trimming: 2 bases; junction bases outside the gene matches: 13. CDR1 is SNHLY and CDR2 is FYNNEI in the germline V gene. This CDR3 reads CASRGTDRAETYEQYF. The CDR3, as DNA: TGTGCCAGCAGAGGAACCGACAGGGCGGAAACCTACGAGCAGTACTTC.

This clone occurred a few times. The CDR3 carries no conserved terminal phenylalanine or tryptophan, so it likely arises from a read error. The rearrangement joins TRBV28 to TRBJ2-3, with TRBD2 matching 7 bases. This CDR3 is 16 amino acids long. The germline CDR1 and CDR2 sequences are MDHEN and SYDVKM. V shed 5 bases and J 2 bases; nucleotides not matched to a gene: 10. In nucleotides, the CDR3 is TGTGCCAGCAGTCGGGAGGACATTTCCCTCACAGATACGCAGTATCTT. Protein sequence: CASSREDISLTDTQYL.

The table lists this clone with a few counts. CDR3: CASSPLGAGELFF. The CDR3 DNA follows: TGTGCCAGCAGCCCCCTCGGGGCCGGGGAGCTGTTTTTT. The rearrangement uses TRBV25-1 and TRBJ2-2; D perhaps matches TRBD2 (5 bases). Trimming pared 6 bases from V and 6 bases from J, leaving 11 bases between. This CDR3 has 13 residues. From germline, CDR1 is MGHDK and CDR2 SYGVNS.

This clone was detected a few times. The sample has other DNA sequences that encode this CDR3 too. The chain recombines TRBV5-6 with TRBJ2-7; D is undetermined. The germline V and J ends were trimmed by 0 bases and 3 bases, with 10 bases remaining between them. Germline CDR1 is SGHDT and CDR2 is YYEEEE. The CDR3 consists of 14 residues. The CDR3, as DNA: TGTGCCAGCAGCTTGGGGGCAGCCATCTACGAGCAGTACTTC. Encoded protein: CASSLGAAIYEQYF.

The chain links TRBV30 to TRBJ1-2; no clear D gene. Germline-derived CDR1 and CDR2 are GTSNPN and SVGIG (reference sequence). This CDR3 spans 13 amino acids. The V end was cut by 5 bases, the J end by 4 bases, with 14 bases between. CDR3 protein: CAWDASGVYGYTF. CDR3 DNA sequence: TGTGCCTGGGACGCCAGTGGGGTCTATGGCTACACCTTC. Together with reference TRBV30 and TRBJ1-2, the CDR3 gives the full variable domain: SQTIHQWPATLVQPVGSPLSLECTVEGTSNPNLYWYRQAAGRGLQLLFYSVGIGQISSEVPQNLSASRPQDRQFILSSKKLLLSDSGFYLCAWDASGVYGYTFGSGTRLTVV.

This clone was picked up a small number of times. This chain links TRBV29-1 with TRBJ2-3; D gene ambiguous. Trimming left V 5 bases short and J 2 bases short, with 11 bases between. CDR1 SQVTM and CDR2 ANQGSEA come from the germline V gene. The CDR3 covers 13 residues. The CDR3 DNA is TGCAGCGTTACGCTGGGAAACACAGATACGCAGTATTTT. Translation gives CSVTLGNTDTQYF.

J is TRBJ2-7 and V is TRBV28; D might be TRBD2 (6 bases). CDR3 length: 14 residues. Germline values: CDR1 MDHEN, CDR2 SYDVKM. With 3 bases removed from V and 4 bases from J, the gap between germline ends came to 13 bases. CDR3 bases: TGTGCCAGCAGTTTCGGCAGGGAGGCTTACGAGCAGTACTTC. Its translation: CASSFGREAYEQYF.

The chain is built from TRBV4-2 and TRBJ1-1; TRBD1 might be the D (6 bases). CDR1 and CDR2 (germline): LGHNA, YNFKEQ. This CDR3 comprises 15 residues. Trimming pared 0 bases from V and 3 bases from J, leaving 11 bases between. CDR3 nucleotide sequence: TGTGCCAGCAGCCAAGACACAGGGTCATACACTGAAGCTTTCTTT. It encodes CASSQDTGSYTEAFF.

In its sample, this clone was seen a few times. The chain joins TRBV29-1 to TRBJ2-1, with D unclear. This CDR3 contains 10 residues. The V end lost 8 bases, the J end lost 9 bases, and 11 bases lay between the germline ends. Germline assignment: CDR1 SQVTM and CDR2 ANQGSEA. The CDR3 DNA reads as TGCAGCTTTGGTTTGGGTGAGCAGTTCTTC. Translating it yields CSFGLGEQFF.

There are a few counts of this clone. The chain carries TRBV13 and TRBJ2-7; no clear D gene. The CDR3 spans 12 residues. Per germline, CDR1 PRHDT and CDR2 FYEKMQ (reference sequence). V was cut by 5 bases and J by 1 base, with 6 bases left in between. The CDR3 region is CASSPTSYEQYF. The DNA of the CDR3 is TGTGCCAGCAGCCCAACGTCCTACGAGCAGTACTTC.

The chain combines TRBV5-1 with TRBJ2-3, with D uncertain. This CDR3 is built from 15 residues. V was cut by 0 bases and J by 3 bases, with 11 bases left in between. CDR1 is SGHRS, CDR2 YFSETQ, per germline. DNA for the CDR3: TGCGCCAGCAGCTTGGAGGGCAGCCGGACAGATACGCAGTATTTT. It codes for CASSLEGSRTDTQYF.

This clone came up a few times. The V and J genes are TRBV5-1 and TRBJ2-1; unclear D gene. V lost 0 bases to trimming and J lost 9 bases, with 7 bases between them. The CDR3 is made up of 12 amino acids. Germline V CDR1 and CDR2: SGHRS, YFSETQ. The CDR3, as DNA: TGCGCCAGCAGCTTGGGAGACGGTGAGCAGTTCTTC. Encoded protein: CASSLGDGEQFF.

This chain joins TRBV9 and TRBJ2-1; 10 bases are shared with TRBD2. J gave up 5 bases and V 2 bases, and 7 bases lay outside the gene matches. CDR1 SGDLS and CDR2 YYNGEE come from the germline V gene. The CDR3 is 16 amino acids. The CDR3 DNA sequence: TGTGCCAGCAGCGTTCACTTAGCGGGAGGCCACAATGAGCAGTTCTTC. This translates into CASSVHLAGGHNEQFF.